This T cell receptor beta chain was identified during a study of blood T cell dynamics during melanoma immunotherapy. Sequencing was performed with immunoSEQ multiplex PCR; in TCRdb, only in-frame clones are kept and a portion is missing. The table records about 2,000 clones, roughly three quarters of them present only once. Indicated time point: week 3, after first cycle of checkpoint inhibitor. Memory T cells counted as immune-effector cells when CD3+ CD4- CD8+ CD45RA- CD45RO-high CD27- CCR7-. On this clone: Its target is unknown.

Study-level findings and limits: Immune-effector CD8+ cells best matched cell-free DNA CDR3 sequences and were most clonal.

Specimen: CD8+ T cells from blood, collected from a patient treated with checkpoint blockade. This sequence was found in a human donor with melanoma.

The CDR3 is CASSLAAGRDEQYF. The CDR3 bases are TGCGCCAGCAGCTTGGCGGCAGGGAGGGACGAGCAGTACTTC. The chain recombines TRBV5-1 with TRBJ2-7; 7 nucleotides match TRBD2. The V gene end was trimmed by 0 bases and the J gene end by 5 bases; junction bases not matched to a gene: 5. Germline V gene sequence: CDR1 SGHRS, CDR2 YFSETQ. The CDR3 has 14 amino acids.